The present entry profiles one T cell receptor (beta chain) with its context. This receptor's antigen is unknown. Per-base quality was not reported, and no clone a single base away is much larger than it. CDR1 and CDR2, per the germline V gene, are MDHEN and SYDVKM. Relative to germline, V is missing 6 bases and J is missing 3 bases, with 4 bases of the junction outside any gene match. Reading from cysteine to phenylalanine, the CDR3 counts 14 amino acids. Only the CDR3 DNA is retained, 42 bases long and in frame from the first base. The entire isolated RNA was reverse transcribed using the High Capacity cDNA Reverse Transcription Kit, and thus expressed TCRB transcripts were sequenced. Naive, central memory and regulatory T cell samples underwent deep immunoSEQ sequencing, averaging around 4 million total reads per sample. After sorted cells were lysed in RLT buffer, RNA was extracted with DNase-treated RNeasy Micro or Mini kits, with the choice depending on cell number. To prevent cross-contamination, every cell subset was processed on its own, while patient and healthy donor samples were processed together. Using the immunoSEQ multiplex PCR, TCRB sequences were amplified from cDNA into 87-bp fragments spanning the CDR3 region. The amplicons were sequenced using the Illumina HiSeq platform. In the original analysis: PCR bias was computationally corrected using synthetic template baselines, reads within Hamming distance 2 were collapsed, and singletons that could not be merged were discarded. By aligning reads against IMGT, V, D and J genes, CDR3 length, and insertions or deletions at six rearrangement sites were assigned. Clonotype counts were normalized to sorted cell number within each subset before computing true diversity and Gini coefficients with the tcR R package. Repertoire sharing was quantified using the overlap coefficient calculated on TCRB nucleotide sequences. TCRdb stores this immuneACCESS table with in-frame sequences only. Part of the clones is absent; in the studies checked, under half of the shortfall reflects unresolved V genes, and no reason is known for the rest. V and J calls and clone size are copied from that table; D and trimming were computed from the DNA. This sample has 110,000 to 150,000 clones in its table, and 6.9% of those were observed once. About 1.4% of the sample is taken by the ten largest.

This entry belongs to a study of beta chain features in type 1 diabetes (dated by TCRdb to 2016 to 2018). As for the study more broadly: No differences in mean age, gender distribution, total cell number or subset yield were found between patients and healthy donors. A total of 90 million to 120 million sorted cells were examined across all samples, and a strong correlation was observed between cell number per subset and RNA yield. The study compared TCRB repertoires of sorted circulating CD4+ T cell subsets between recently diagnosed type 1 diabetes patients and matched healthy donors. Naive and central memory subsets were obtained from all 28 donors, but regulatory and stem cell-like memory subsets were isolated from only 8 patients and 8 healthy donors. General study outcomes and caveats: Only small numbers of individuals were included in the HLA sub-analyses, which left unresolved whether HLA type had any influence on TCRB rearrangement. Shorter templates might have been favored by PCR, but patient and control samples were amplified and corrected together, so both groups would have been affected equally by any skew. At VDJ recombination sites, type 1 diabetes patients had fewer insertions and more deleted nucleotides, which implies abnormalities in thymic rearrangement. Type 1 diabetes patients showed a moderate but significant shortening of TCRB CDR3 length in all four CD4+ subsets. Naive, central memory and regulatory TCRB repertoires appeared to be more similar among patients than among healthy donors. Sequencing cDNA rather than genomic DNA could over-represent highly expressing activated cells, although activation and CD3 levels did not differ between groups.

A single peripheral blood draw of 90 to 150 mL on average was collected from each donor into heparinised tubes. Using a panel that included CD45RO, CCR7, CD25, CD127, CD95 and CD27, naive, central memory, regulatory and stem cell-like memory CD4+ T cells were sorted on a BD FACSAria II. A purity above 95% was achieved for all sorted populations. PBMCs were isolated right away by Lymphoprep density gradient centrifugation and were stained directly, without culture. To minimize batch effects, samples were stained and sorted in pairs, one healthy donor with one patient per experiment. The rearrangement combines TRBV28 with TRBJ1-5; the junction holds 8 bases that match TRBD1. The sequenced sample was central memory CD4+ T cells from blood. This TCR derives from a woman in her 30s in good health. The DNA reads as follows: TGTGCCAGCAGATTGACAGGGGCCAATCAGCCCCAGCATTTT. It encodes CASRLTGANQPQHF. Extended through the reference TRBV28 and TRBJ1-5 proteins, this CDR3 yields the full variable domain: DVKVTQSSRYLVKRTGEKVFLECVQDMDHENMFWYRQDPGLGLRLIYFSYDVKMKEKGDIPEGYSVSREKKERFSLILESASTNQTSMYLCASRLTGANQPQHFGDGTRLSIL.